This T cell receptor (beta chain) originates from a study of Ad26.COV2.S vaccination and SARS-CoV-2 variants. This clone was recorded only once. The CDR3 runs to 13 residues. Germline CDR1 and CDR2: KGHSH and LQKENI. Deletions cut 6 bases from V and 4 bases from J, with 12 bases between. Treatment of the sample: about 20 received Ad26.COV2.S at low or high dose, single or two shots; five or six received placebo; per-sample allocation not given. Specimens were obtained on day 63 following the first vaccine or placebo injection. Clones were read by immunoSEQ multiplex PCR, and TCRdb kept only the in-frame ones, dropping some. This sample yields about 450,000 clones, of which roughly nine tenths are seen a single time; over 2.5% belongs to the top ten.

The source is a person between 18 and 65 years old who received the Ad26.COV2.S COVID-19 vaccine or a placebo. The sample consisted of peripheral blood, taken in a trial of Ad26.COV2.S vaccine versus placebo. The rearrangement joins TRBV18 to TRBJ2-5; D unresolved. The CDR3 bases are TGTGCCAGCTCGACCGTGGTGGGAGAGACCCAGTACTTC. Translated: CASSTVVGETQYF.